This TCR beta chain was documented in a study of blood T cell repertoires in COVID-19. Study overall: COVID-19 samples collected from the United States, Italy and Spain covered acute and convalescent phases. T cells, B-cell-depleted T cells, or PBMCs supplied cDNA or gDNA.

Study processing details: Amplification from reference gene primers served as the basis for estimated nucleated cell counts. The repertoire was sequenced with immunoSEQ multiplex PCR; TCRdb's copy has only in-frame clones and lacks some. That table supplies the V and J calls and clone size; D and trimming were determined from the DNA. The sample gives under 450,000 clones, about four fifths of which show up once; about 1.2% is in the top ten. This CDR3 comprises 12 residues. Germline V lookup: CDR1 ENHRY, CDR2 SYGVKD. V lost 11 bases and J 3 bases, leaving 14 bases between the germline ends. The source is a human donor with acute or convalescent COVID-19. The donor label of this sample is uncertain. The sample comprised peripheral blood. V gene TRBV10-3 combines with J gene TRBJ2-7, with D tentatively TRBD2 (6 bases). This CDR3 reads CASGLTLYEQYF. DNA of the CDR3: TGTGCCTCGGGACTGACGCTCTACGAGCAGTACTTC.